The clone carrying this TCR beta chain was observed at least ten times. As yet, its antigen is unknown. The data are from a study of CD8 T cells in ankylosing spondylitis. Overall study findings and caveats: With a CD8+ phenotype, disease-linked clones were relatively rare in peripheral blood. A number of the motif variants had already been described in reactive arthritis synovial fluid and blood. One TCR beta motif, made up of roughly eight highly homologous variants, appeared characteristic of ankylosing spondylitis blood.

The germline V gene encodes CDR1 SNHLY and CDR2 FYNNEI. The J segment lost 7 bases and the V segment lost 5 bases, leaving 8 bases of the junction unmatched. The CDR3 runs 15 residues. The TCR beta libraries were generated through quantitative 5'-RACE incorporating molecular barcodes. TCRdb reanalysed the 5' RACE reads using MiXCR and keeps one entry per CDR3 protein. The sample records hundreds of thousands of distinct CDR3 sequences, around 26% being singletons. The TCR originated in a male donor with ankylosing spondylitis. J is TRBJ2-1 and V is TRBV2; TRBD1 aligns across 10 bases. Specimen: blood, either unsorted or a sorted T cell fraction (not recorded which). The chain's CDR3 is CASSNRQGAENEQFF. CDR3 nucleotides: TGTGCCAGCAGTAACAGACAGGGGGCAGAAAATGAGCAGTTCTTC.